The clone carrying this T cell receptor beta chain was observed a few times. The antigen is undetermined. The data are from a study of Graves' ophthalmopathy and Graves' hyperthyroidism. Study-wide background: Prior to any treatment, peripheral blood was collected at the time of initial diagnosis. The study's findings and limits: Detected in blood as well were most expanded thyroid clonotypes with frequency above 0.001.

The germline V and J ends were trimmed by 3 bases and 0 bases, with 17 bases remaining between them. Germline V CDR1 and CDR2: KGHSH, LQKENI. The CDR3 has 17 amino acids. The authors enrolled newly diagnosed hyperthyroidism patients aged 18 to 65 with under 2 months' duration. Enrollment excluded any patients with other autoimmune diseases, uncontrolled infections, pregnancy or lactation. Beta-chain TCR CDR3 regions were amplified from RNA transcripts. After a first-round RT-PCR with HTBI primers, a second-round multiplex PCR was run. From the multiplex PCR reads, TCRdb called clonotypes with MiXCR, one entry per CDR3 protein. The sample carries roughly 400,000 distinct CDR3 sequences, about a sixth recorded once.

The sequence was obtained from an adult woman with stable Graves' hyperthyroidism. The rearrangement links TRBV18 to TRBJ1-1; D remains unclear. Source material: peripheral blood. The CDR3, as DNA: TGTGCCAGCTCACCCGTAGCAGAACAGACTTTGAACACTGAAGCTTTCTTT. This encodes CASSPVAEQTLNTEAFF.